These T cell receptor beta chains were read from a single sample in a study of T cells in Graves' hyperthyroidism and ophthalmopathy. One entry per CDR3 protein, called by TCRdb with MiXCR from the multiplex PCR reads. The sample yields 490,000 or so distinct CDR3 sequences, approximately 23% seen once. The sample comprised blood. The receptors here all came from a woman aged 70-85 years with Graves' ophthalmopathy. Both conserved end residues are part of each CDR3.

V: TRBV7-2; J: TRBJ2-3; CDR3: CASSSRRTDTQYF
V: TRBV6-2/TRBV6-3; J: TRBJ2-2; CDR3: CASSLAIGLVGAGELFF
V: TRBV27; J: TRBJ2-6; CDR3: CASSLRGWGAGANVLTF
V: TRBV5-1; J: TRBJ2-7; CDR3: CASSLGLAATYEQYF
V: TRBV12-5; J: TRBJ1-5; CDR3: CASGIQGRGNQPQHF
V: TRBV6-1; J: TRBJ1-5; CDR3: CASSPDVLGNQPQHF
V: TRBV10-1; J: TRBJ1-2; CDR3: CASSEGTGPPYGYTF
V: TRBV20-1; J: TRBJ1-6; CDR3: CSATGTGGSPLHF
V: TRBV18; J: TRBJ2-7; CDR3: CASSRTMSNYEQYF
V: TRBV24-1; J: TRBJ2-1; CDR3: CATSDFEGKRKFF
V: TRBV11-2; J: TRBJ2-5; CDR3: CASSSLKGPSGIQETQYF
V: TRBV19; J: TRBJ2-7; CDR3: CASSVASGIYEQYF
V: TRBV7-9; J: TRBJ2-3; CDR3: CATKSRRLSTDTQYF
V: TRBV7-3; J: TRBJ2-1; CDR3: CASSPSSGGEQFF
V: TRBV5-1; J: TRBJ1-1; CDR3: CASSLARINEAFF
V: TRBV28; J: TRBJ2-5; CDR3: CASARVASGSFGKETQYF
V: TRBV19; J: TRBJ1-2; CDR3: CASSIGRSYGYTF
V: TRBV20-1; J: TRBJ1-1; CDR3: CSARDLGQVNTEAFF
V: TRBV28; J: TRBJ2-3; CDR3: CASCLGGEDTQYF
V: TRBV2; J: TRBJ2-6; CDR3: CASSVGWVGTSGSGGANVLTF
V: TRBV20-1; J: TRBJ2-7; CDR3: CSASTGPTYEQYF
V: TRBV7-2; J: TRBJ2-1; CDR3: CASSRPEGYNEQFF
V: TRBV28; J: TRBJ2-5; CDR3: CASSIIAGGETQYF